The 32 T cell receptor beta chains reported below all come from one sample, sequenced in a study of beta chain features in type 1 diabetes. Expressed TCRB transcripts were sequenced after all isolated RNA was converted to cDNA. Produced via immunoSEQ multiplex PCR; TCRdb's table is partial and in-frame only. The sample lists roughly 300,000 clones, roughly 8% seen once, with approximately 0.47% in the top ten. Specimen: central memory CD4+ T cells from blood. The receptors here all came from a woman aged 18-35 years in good health.

The rearrangement uses TRBV7-2 and TRBJ1-2, with unresolved D. CDR1 and CDR2 from the germline V gene are SGHTA and FQGNSA. The CDR3 covers 15 residues. Trimming left V 1 base short and J 4 bases short, with 13 bases between. The CDR3 loop reads CASSLGLAQLYGYTF. The CDR3 nucleotides read TGTGCCAGCAGCTTAGGACTTGCGCAGCTCTATGGCTACACCTTC.

This clone was seen many times. This sample also contains other DNA sequences that code for the same CDR3. The chain couples TRBV7-9 to TRBJ2-1; 14 nucleotides match TRBD2. CDR3 length equals 14 residues. Trimming at V came to 8 bases and at J to 7 bases, leaving 4 bases not matched to a gene. Germline CDR1 and CDR2: SEHNR and FQNEAQ (reference sequence). Here the CDR3 DNA reads TGTGCCAGCCGACTAGCGGGAGGGCCTAATGAGCAGTTCTTC. This translates into CASRLAGGPNEQFF.

The chain recombines TRBV11-3 with TRBJ2-3, with TRBD2 matching over 10 bases. Germline V gene lookup returns CDR1 SGHNT and CDR2 YENEEA. This CDR3 contains 15 residues. The junction had 8 bases not matched to a gene; V was cut back by 5 bases and J by 6 bases. The CDR3 bases are TGTGCCAGCAGCCATAGCGGGAGGATGTATGATACGCAGTATTTT. Translation: CASSHSGRMYDTQYF.

This clone was recorded a few times. Other DNA sequences in this specimen translate into the identical CDR3. The V gene is TRBV5-1, the J gene TRBJ2-1; D is uncertain. CDR3 length: 15 amino acids. Germline CDR1 reads SGHRS; CDR2 reads YFSETQ. Between the trimmed V and J ends, which lost 4 bases and 0 bases, there was a span of 11 bases. The CDR3 spells CASSPRVGSYNEQFF. The CDR3 DNA sequence: TGCGCCAGCAGCCCCCGGGTGGGCTCCTACAATGAGCAGTTCTTC. Supplemented by reference TRBV5-1 and TRBJ2-1, the full variable domain reads KAGVTQTPRYLIKTRGQQVTLSCSPISGHRSVSWYQQTPGQGLQFLFEYFSETQRNKGNFPGRFSGRQFSNSRSEMNVSTLELGDSALYLCASSPRVGSYNEQFFGPGTRLTVL.

This clone was seen a handful of times. The chain uses TRBV18 and TRBJ2-3; weak D call: TRBD1 (6 bases). The V gene lost 1 base and the J gene lost 2 bases, with 13 bases spanning the gap. This CDR3 comprises 16 residues. The germline CDR1 and CDR2 sequences are KGHSH and LQKENI. CDR3 nucleotide sequence: TGTGCCAGCTCACCACGGGCAGGGGCTACCACAGATACGCAGTATTTT. This gives the protein CASSPRAGATTDTQYF. Complete variable domain (other parts from reference TRBV18 and TRBJ2-3): NAGVMQNPRHLVRRRGQEARLRCSPMKGHSHVYWYRQLPEEGLKFMVYLQKENIIDESGMPKERFSAEFPKEGPSILRIQQVVRGDSAAYFCASSPRAGATTDTQYFGPGTRLTVL.

The chain uses TRBV7-9 and TRBJ2-5; D tentatively reads TRBD1 or TRBD2 (5 bases each). This CDR3 region has 14 residues. V lost 5 bases, J lost 4 bases, and 14 bases lay in between. Germline loops: CDR1 SEHNR, CDR2 FQNEAQ (reference sequence). CDR3 region: CASSLGPSLETQYF. The CDR3 DNA is TGTGCCAGCAGCCTGGGACCCTCACTAGAGACCCAGTACTTC.

The chain recombines TRBV18 with TRBJ1-1, with TRBD1 as a possible D gene (6 bases). V lost 6 bases, J lost 1 base, and 12 bases lay in between. This CDR3 is built from 14 residues. Germline loops: CDR1 KGHSH, CDR2 LQKENI. The CDR3 DNA is TGTGCCAGCTCTAGGAGGGGGGCGAACACTGAAGCTTTCTTT. It yields the protein CASSRRGANTEAFF.

The chain links TRBV19 to TRBJ2-1; D possibly corresponds to TRBD1 (6 bases). Germline assignment: CDR1 LNHDA and CDR2 SQIVND (reference sequence). The length of the CDR3 is 15 residues. Trimming left V 4 bases short and J 5 bases short, with 15 bases between. CDR3 loop: CASSNHRDKNNEQFF. The CDR3 DNA reads as TGTGCCAGTAGTAACCACCGGGACAAGAACAATGAGCAGTTCTTC.

This clone was seen more than once but under ten times. The CDR3 loop is CSVEDRLAGGYTF. The CDR3 nucleotides are TGCAGCGTTGAGGACAGGCTCGCGGGGGGCTACACCTTC. The J gene is TRBJ1-2, the V gene TRBV29-1, with 7 nucleotides matching TRBD1. Germline trimming cut 3 bases from V and 8 bases from J; bases unmatched to any gene: 9. CDR3 length equals 13 residues. Germline CDR1 SQVTM, CDR2 ANQGSEA.

This clone has just a few counts. The chain couples TRBV2 to TRBJ2-2, with D tentatively TRBD2 (6 bases). Germline lookup yields CDR1 SNHLY and CDR2 FYNNEI. V gave up 3 bases and J gave up 6 bases, with 14 bases separating them. This CDR3 is built from 15 residues. CDR3 bases: TGTGCCAGCAGTGACGGAGGGCCGGGCGCCGGGGAGCTGTTTTTT. Translation: CASSDGGPGAGELFF.

Ten or more counts support this clone. The sample contains more than one DNA sequence encoding this CDR3. The chain is built from TRBV6-5 and TRBJ2-3, with TRBD2 matching 14 bases. The V gene end was trimmed by 2 bases and the J gene end by 5 bases; junction bases not matched to a gene: 3. The CDR3 is 16 residues long. Germline V gene sequence: CDR1 MNHEY, CDR2 SVGAGI. CDR3 sequence reads: CASSYAGTSGRDTQYF. The CDR3 DNA reads TGTGCCAGCAGTTACGCCGGGACTAGCGGGAGAGATACGCAGTATTTT.

The V gene is TRBV11-2, the J gene TRBJ1-1; D is undetermined. CDR1 and CDR2 (germline): SGHAT, FQNNGV. V dropped 0 bases and J dropped 11 bases, with 13 bases sitting between them. The CDR3 is 13 residues long. The CDR3 sequence is CASSLDLGLDAFF. The CDR3 nucleotides read TGTGCCAGCAGCTTAGATTTGGGGTTGGATGCTTTCTTT.

V usage is TRBV4-3 and J usage is TRBJ1-5; no clear D gene. The CDR3 consists of 15 residues. Trimming removed 0 bases from V and 6 bases from J, with 12 bases in between. Germline CDR1 and CDR2: LGHNA and YSLEER. In nucleotides, the CDR3 is TGCGCCAGCAGCCAAGACGCCAGTAGCCGTCAGCCCCAGCATTTT. Protein sequence: CASSQDASSRQPQHF.

In its sample, this clone was seen a few times. The V call is TRBV14, the J call TRBJ2-3; 7 nucleotides line up with TRBD1. The V gene's germline CDR1 is SGHDN and CDR2 FVKESK. The CDR3 loop spans 14 amino acids. J was trimmed by 2 bases and V by 4 bases; bases with no gene match: 3. The CDR3 sequence is CASSRTGLTDTQYF. CDR3 sequence (DNA): TGTGCCAGCAGCCGGACAGGACTCACAGATACGCAGTATTTT. Variable domain in full (rest from reference TRBV14 and TRBJ2-3): EAGVTQFPSHSVIEKGQTVTLRCDPISGHDNLYWYRRVMGKEIKFLLHFVKESKQDESGMPNNRFLAERTGGTYSTLKVQPAELEDSGVYFCASSRTGLTDTQYFGPGTRLTVL.

The V gene is TRBV7-9, the J gene TRBJ1-4, with 8 nucleotides matching TRBD1. V shed 1 base and J 8 bases; nucleotides not matched to a gene: 15. The germline V gene has CDR1 SEHNR and CDR2 FQNEAQ (reference sequence). CDR3 length equals 18 residues. The chain's CDR3 is CASSLDMWTGRSREKLFF. As DNA, the CDR3 is TGTGCCAGCAGCTTAGACATGTGGACAGGGCGGTCGAGGGAAAAACTGTTTTTT.

This clone has just a few counts. This chain uses TRBV5-4 with TRBJ2-7; 7 bases are shared with TRBD1. Germline CDR1 reads SGHNT; CDR2 reads YYREEE (reference sequence). The CDR3 contains 14 residues. With 6 bases clipped from V and 3 bases from J, the junction kept 9 bases outside the gene matches. CDR3 loop: CASKQAGGDYEQYF. The DNA for the CDR3 is TGTGCCAGCAAGCAGGCAGGGGGTGACTACGAGCAGTACTTC. Full variable domain (missing parts from reference TRBV5-4 and TRBJ2-7): ETGVTQSPTHLIKTRGQQVTLRCSSQSGHNTVSWYQQALGQGPQFIFQYYREEENGRGNFPPRFSGLQFPNYSSELNVNALELDDSALYLCASKQAGGDYEQYFGPGTRLTVT.

There are many counts of this clone. The chain has TRBV6-6 and TRBJ1-5, with no clear D. CDR3 length: 13 amino acids. Germline V gives CDR1 MNHNY, CDR2 SVGAGI (reference sequence). V shed 6 bases and J shed 2 bases, with 8 bases lying between them. DNA of the CDR3: TGTGCCAGCAGGTGGGAGGGCAATCAGCCCCAGCATTTT. Its protein product is CASRWEGNQPQHF.

A few counts support this clone. The J gene is TRBJ2-7, the V gene TRBV9; unclear D gene. The length of the CDR3 is 14 residues. Germline V lookup: CDR1 SGDLS, CDR2 YYNGEE. V was cut by 0 bases and J by 1 base, with 8 bases left in between. CDR3: CASSVDLGSYEQYF. In DNA, the CDR3 is TGTGCCAGCAGCGTAGACCTGGGGTCCTACGAGCAGTACTTC.

The V and J genes are TRBV19 and TRBJ1-4; D is undetermined. The CDR3 runs 16 residues. The ends were cut back, 5 bases at V and 2 bases at J, with 15 bases in the middle. Germline CDR1 LNHDA, CDR2 SQIVND (reference sequence). CDR3 sequence: CASSLTSPTTNEKLFF. Written as DNA, the CDR3 is TGTGCCAGTAGTCTTACGTCTCCAACGACTAATGAAAAACTGTTTTTT.

This clone turned up a few times. V and J are TRBV4-3 and TRBJ2-1; 7 nucleotides align to TRBD1. The CDR3 covers 16 residues. CDR1 and CDR2 from the germline V gene are LGHNA and YSLEER. With 1 base clipped from V and 4 bases from J, the junction kept 7 bases outside the gene matches. CDR3 in DNA: TGCGCCAGCAGCCAAGCAGCCGGGACAGTGTACAATGAGCAGTTCTTC. This translates into CASSQAAGTVYNEQFF.

In this sample, this clone turned up a few times. V is TRBV28 and J is TRBJ2-7; 9 bases align to TRBD1. The V segment lost 8 bases and the J segment 4 bases; nucleotides outside the gene matches: 6. This CDR3 comprises 13 residues. Germline CDR1 MDHEN, CDR2 SYDVKM. CDR3 in amino acids: CASQRTGAYEQYF. CDR3 DNA sequence: TGTGCCAGCCAACGGACAGGGGCGTACGAGCAGTACTTC.

A few counts support this clone. The chain couples TRBV28 to TRBJ2-7; 7 nucleotides agree with TRBD2. The V segment lost 6 bases and the J segment 5 bases; nucleotides outside the gene matches: 10. The CDR3 contains 14 residues. CDR1 is MDHEN, CDR2 SYDVKM, per germline. The CDR3 coding sequence is TGTGCCAGCAGCCGTCGCGGACTAGTCCACGAGCAGTACTTC. Amino acids: CASSRRGLVHEQYF.

J is TRBJ2-5 and V is TRBV9; D tentatively reads TRBD1 or TRBD2 (6 bases each). CDR1 is SGDLS, CDR2 YYNGEE, per germline. CDR3 length: 15 amino acids. V was cut by 4 bases and J by 2 bases, with 15 bases left in between. This CDR3 is CASSINGGRQETQYF. The CDR3 region has the DNA TGTGCCAGCAGCATAAACGGGGGCCGGCAAGAGACCCAGTACTTC.

The rearrangement uses TRBV28 and TRBJ2-2, with no clear D. With 7 bases removed from V and 2 bases from J, the gap between germline ends came to 8 bases. This CDR3 is built from 13 residues. From germline, CDR1 is MDHEN and CDR2 SYDVKM. The CDR3: CASIQQNTGELFF. The CDR3 nucleotides are TGTGCCAGCATACAGCAAAACACCGGGGAGCTGTTTTTT.

The chain recombines TRBV5-4 with TRBJ1-5; D gene unclear. Germline CDR1 SGHNT, CDR2 YYREEE (reference sequence). Trimming stripped 2 bases from V and 5 bases from J, with 11 bases between. The CDR3 has 14 amino acids. CDR3 DNA sequence: TGTGCCAGCAGCTTTCTGCAGGTGGATCAGCCCCAGCATTTT. Amino acid sequence: CASSFLQVDQPQHF.

The chain recombines TRBV7-9 with TRBJ1-1, with D possibly matching TRBD1 (5 bases). Germline assignment: CDR1 SEHNR and CDR2 FQNEAQ (reference sequence). V was pared by 5 bases and J by 0 bases, with 10 bases between. This CDR3 contains 14 residues. CDR3 DNA sequence: TGTGCCAGCAGCCCCCAGACAGTGAACACTGAAGCTTTCTTT. It is translated as CASSPQTVNTEAFF.

The table lists this clone with a few counts. The rearrangement joins TRBV7-2 to TRBJ2-7; 9 bases are shared with TRBD1. Germline CDR1 SGHTA, CDR2 FQGNSA. This CDR3 region has 16 residues. The junction had 8 bases not matched to a gene; V was cut back by 5 bases and J by 0 bases. The CDR3 DNA is TGTGCCAGCAGCGTCGCCGGGACAGGGTTCTCCTACGAGCAGTACTTC. Its protein is CASSVAGTGFSYEQYF.

A few counts support this clone. Its ends do not fully match the called genes, so a read error is possible. V usage is TRBV5-1 and J usage is TRBJ2-1; 10 nucleotides line up with TRBD1. CDR3 length equals 17 residues. Germline V CDR1 and CDR2: SGHRS, YFSETQ. The CDR3 DNA reads as TGCGCCAGCAGCATTAGACAGGGGGCGCAAAGGTCAAATGAACAGTTCTTC. Translated: CASSIRQGAQRSNEQFF.

V usage is TRBV4-3 and J usage is TRBJ2-3; 10 bases agree with TRBD1. The V gene's germline CDR1 is LGHNA and CDR2 YSLEER. The CDR3 spans 18 residues. V lost 0 bases and J lost 6; bases outside the gene matches: 12. The CDR3 DNA reads as TGCGCCAGCAGCCAAGATTTGGACAGGGGGACTTTCATGGATACGCAGTATTTT. Amino acid sequence: CASSQDLDRGTFMDTQYF.

The chain carries TRBV28 and TRBJ2-7; D might be TRBD1 (6 bases). The V end was cut by 4 bases, the J end by 2 bases, with 12 bases between. The germline V gene has CDR1 MDHEN and CDR2 SYDVKM. The CDR3 is 14 amino acids. Written as DNA, the CDR3 is TGTGCCAGCAGTTCAACAAGGACAGCCTACGAGCAGTACTTC. Translated: CASSSTRTAYEQYF.

The gene calls are TRBV28 and TRBJ1-5; the match to TRBD1 covers 7 bases. CDR1 is MDHEN and CDR2 is SYDVKM in the germline V gene. The CDR3 consists of 13 residues. V lost 11 bases to trimming and J lost 6 bases; unmatched junction nucleotides: 10. CDR3 nucleotides: TGTGCCGTGGTAAAGGGGGCGACTCAGCCCCAGCATTTT. Amino acid sequence: CAVVKGATQPQHF.

This clone appeared many times. Other DNA sequences of this sample code for an identical CDR3. V gene TRBV7-9 combines with J gene TRBJ1-2; no clear D. The length of the CDR3 is 12 residues. CDR1 is SEHNR, CDR2 FQNEAQ, per germline (reference sequence). The germline V and J ends were trimmed by 0 bases and 6 bases, with 5 bases remaining between them. CDR3 region: CASSLAGNGYTF. Here the CDR3 DNA reads TGTGCCAGCAGCTTAGCGGGGAATGGCTACACCTTC.